The clone carrying this TCR beta chain showed up just a few times. What it binds is unknown. The sample's time point: sample taken at primary tumor resection. The input material, whole RNA from tumor, nontumor lung or frozen PBMC, was sequenced unsorted. Donors were around 70 untreated early-stage non-small cell lung cancer patients. Unique molecular identifiers, one per molecule, were present on every TCR cDNA molecule. TCRdb re-analysed the 5' RACE reads in MiXCR, keeping a single row per CDR3 protein. Here the sample spans around 45,000 distinct CDR3 sequences, roughly an eighth being singletons. The data originate from a study of spatial heterogeneity in lung cancer. Study-level background: Fewer alpha-chain than beta-chain sequences were consistently detected.

Study-level points and caveats: Tumor TCRs that were ubiquitous and expanded showed up in blood more at resection than follow-up.

Germline CDR1 SQVTM, CDR2 ANQGSEA. The CDR3 is 12 residues long. Deletions cut 6 bases from V and 2 bases from J, with 8 bases between. This sample comprised PBMCs, obtained at surgery. The genes are TRBV29-1 and TRBJ1-5; D remains unclear. The TCR comes from a male donor with early-stage non-small cell lung cancer. The CDR3 loop is CSVTEGNQPQHF. In DNA, the CDR3 is TGCAGCGTCACAGAGGGCAATCAGCCCCAGCATTTT.